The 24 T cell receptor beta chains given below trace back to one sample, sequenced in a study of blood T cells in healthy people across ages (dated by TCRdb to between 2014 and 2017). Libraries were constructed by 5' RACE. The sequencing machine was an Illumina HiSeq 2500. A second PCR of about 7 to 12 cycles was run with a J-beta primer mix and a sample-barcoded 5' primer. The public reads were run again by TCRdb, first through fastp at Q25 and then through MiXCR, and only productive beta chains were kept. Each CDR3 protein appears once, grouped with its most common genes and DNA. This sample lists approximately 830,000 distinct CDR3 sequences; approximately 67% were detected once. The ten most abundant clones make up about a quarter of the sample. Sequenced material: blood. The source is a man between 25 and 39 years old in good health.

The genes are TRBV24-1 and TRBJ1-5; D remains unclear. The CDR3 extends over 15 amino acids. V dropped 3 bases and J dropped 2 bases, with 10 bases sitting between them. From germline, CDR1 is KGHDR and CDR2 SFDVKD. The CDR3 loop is CATSDPDEGNQPQHF. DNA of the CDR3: TGTGCCACCAGTGATCCGGACGAGGGCAATCAGCCCCAGCATTTT.

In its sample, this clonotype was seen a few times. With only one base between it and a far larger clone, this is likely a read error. The CDR3 DNA sequence: TGTGCCAGCAGATTTCAAGAGACCCAGTACTTC. It is translated as CASRFQETQYF. This chain connects TRBV7-2 to TRBJ2-5; D gene unclear. CDR3 length: 11 amino acids. Trimming took 6 bases from V and 2 from J, leaving 4 bases between them. Looked up from germline, CDR1 is SGHTA and CDR2 is FQGNSA.

CDR3 coding DNA: TGTGCCAGCAGCCCGTCGGGGGGAGTAGATTCACCCCTCCACTTT. The encoded protein is CASSPSGGVDSPLHF. This chain uses TRBV9 with TRBJ1-6; D might be TRBD1 (5 bases). The germline gives CDR1 SGDLS, CDR2 YYNGEE. CDR3 length: 15 amino acids. The V and J ends lost 4 bases and 8 bases respectively, with 16 bases between them.

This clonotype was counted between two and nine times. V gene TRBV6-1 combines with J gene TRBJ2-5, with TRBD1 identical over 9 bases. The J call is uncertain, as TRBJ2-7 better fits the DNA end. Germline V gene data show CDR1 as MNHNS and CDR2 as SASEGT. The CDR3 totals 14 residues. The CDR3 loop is CASSSGTGNPEQYF. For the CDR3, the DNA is TGTGCCAGCAGCTCCGGGACAGGGAACCCCGAGCAGTACTTC.

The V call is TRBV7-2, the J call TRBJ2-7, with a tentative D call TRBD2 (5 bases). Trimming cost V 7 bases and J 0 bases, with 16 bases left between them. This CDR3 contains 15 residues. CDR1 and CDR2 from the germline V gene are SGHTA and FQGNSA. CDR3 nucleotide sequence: TGTGCCAGCATTAGACGGGAACTCTACTCCTACGAGCAGTACTTC. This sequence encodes CASIRRELYSYEQYF.

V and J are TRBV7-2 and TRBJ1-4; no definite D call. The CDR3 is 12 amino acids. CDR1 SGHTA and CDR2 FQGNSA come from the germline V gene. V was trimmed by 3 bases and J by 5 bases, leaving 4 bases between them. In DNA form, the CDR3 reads TGTGCCAGCAGCTTGATGAATGAAAAACTGTTTTTT. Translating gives CASSLMNEKLFF.

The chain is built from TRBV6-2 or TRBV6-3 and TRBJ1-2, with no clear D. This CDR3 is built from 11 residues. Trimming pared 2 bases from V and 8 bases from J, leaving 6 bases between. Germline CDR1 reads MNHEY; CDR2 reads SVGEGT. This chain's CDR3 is CASSYISGYTF. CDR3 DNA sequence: TGTGCCAGCAGTTACATTAGCGGCTACACCTTC.

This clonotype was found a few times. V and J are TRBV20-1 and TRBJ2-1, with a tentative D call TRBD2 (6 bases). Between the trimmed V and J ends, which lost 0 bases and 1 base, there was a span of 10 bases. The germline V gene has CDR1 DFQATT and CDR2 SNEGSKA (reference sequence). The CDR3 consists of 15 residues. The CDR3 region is CSARDAGSSYNEQFF. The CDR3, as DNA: TGCAGTGCTAGAGATGCGGGGAGTTCCTACAATGAGCAGTTCTTC.

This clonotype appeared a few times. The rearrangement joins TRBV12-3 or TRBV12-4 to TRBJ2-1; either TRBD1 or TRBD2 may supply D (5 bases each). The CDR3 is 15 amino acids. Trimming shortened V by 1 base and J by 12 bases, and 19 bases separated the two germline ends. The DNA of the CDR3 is TGTGCCAGCAGTTTAGGGGGGACCGATAATATCGTGCAGTTCTTC. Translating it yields CASSLGGTDNIVQFF.

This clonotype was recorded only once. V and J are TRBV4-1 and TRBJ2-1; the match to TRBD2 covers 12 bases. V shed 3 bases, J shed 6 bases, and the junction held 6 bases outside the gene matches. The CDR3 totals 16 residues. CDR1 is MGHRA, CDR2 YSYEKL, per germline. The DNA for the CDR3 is TGCGCCAGCAGCCACCAACTAGCGGGGGGTCTCAATGAGCAGTTCTTC. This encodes CASSHQLAGGLNEQFF.

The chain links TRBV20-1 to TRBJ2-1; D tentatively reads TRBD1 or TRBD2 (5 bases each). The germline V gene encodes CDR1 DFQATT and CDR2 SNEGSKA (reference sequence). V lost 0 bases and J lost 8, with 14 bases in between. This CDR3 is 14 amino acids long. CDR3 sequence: CSARDPNTGHEQFF. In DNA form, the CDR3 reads TGCAGTGCTAGAGATCCGAATACGGGGCATGAGCAGTTCTTC.

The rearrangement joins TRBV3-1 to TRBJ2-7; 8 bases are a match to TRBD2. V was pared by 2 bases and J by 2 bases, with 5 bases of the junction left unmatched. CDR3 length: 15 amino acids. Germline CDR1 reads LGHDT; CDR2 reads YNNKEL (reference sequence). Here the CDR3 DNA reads TGTGCCAGCAGCCAATCACTAGCGGAACCCTACGAGCAGTACTTC. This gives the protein CASSQSLAEPYEQYF.

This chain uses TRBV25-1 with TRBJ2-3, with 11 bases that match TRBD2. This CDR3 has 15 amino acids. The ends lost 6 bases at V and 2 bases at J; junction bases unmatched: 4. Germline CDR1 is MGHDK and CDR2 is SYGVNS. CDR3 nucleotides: TGTGCCAGCAGCCGACTAGCGGGGATCACAGATACGCAGTATTTT. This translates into CASSRLAGITDTQYF.

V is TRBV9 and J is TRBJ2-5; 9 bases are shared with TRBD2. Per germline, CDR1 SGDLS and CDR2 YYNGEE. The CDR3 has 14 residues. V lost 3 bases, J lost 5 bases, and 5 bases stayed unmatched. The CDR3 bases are TGTGCCAGCAGCGCCGGGACTAGCAGGGAGACCCAGTACTTC. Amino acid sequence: CASSAGTSRETQYF.

The CDR3 DNA reads as TGTGCCACCAGCAGAGATGAGGTATCAGATACGCAGTATTTT. Translation gives CATSRDEVSDTQYF. The V and J genes are TRBV15 and TRBJ2-3; no definite D call. V lost 0 bases and J 4 bases, leaving 8 bases between the germline ends. The length of the CDR3 is 14 residues. Germline V gene lookup returns CDR1 LNHNV and CDR2 YYDKDF (reference sequence).

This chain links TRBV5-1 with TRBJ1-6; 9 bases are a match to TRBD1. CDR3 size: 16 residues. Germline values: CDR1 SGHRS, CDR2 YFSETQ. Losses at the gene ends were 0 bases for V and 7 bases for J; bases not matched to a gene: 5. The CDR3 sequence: CASSLVPGTGNSPLHF. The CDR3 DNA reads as TGCGCCAGCAGCTTGGTGCCCGGGACAGGGAATTCACCCCTCCACTTT.

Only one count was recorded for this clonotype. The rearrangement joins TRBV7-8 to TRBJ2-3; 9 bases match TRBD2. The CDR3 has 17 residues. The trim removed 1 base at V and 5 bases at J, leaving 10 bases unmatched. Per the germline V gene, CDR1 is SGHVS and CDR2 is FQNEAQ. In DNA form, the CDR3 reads TGTGCCAGCAGCTTAGTGTTAAGCGCGGGGGGGCTAGATACGCAGTATTTT. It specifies CASSLVLSAGGLDTQYF.

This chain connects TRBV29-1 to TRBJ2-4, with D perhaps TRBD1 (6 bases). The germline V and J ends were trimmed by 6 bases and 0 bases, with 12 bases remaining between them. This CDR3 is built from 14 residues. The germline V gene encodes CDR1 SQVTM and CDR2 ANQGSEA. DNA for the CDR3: TGCAGCGTCAAGGACAGATTAGCCAAAAACATTCAGTACTTC. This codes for CSVKDRLAKNIQYF.

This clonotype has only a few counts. The CDR3 DNA is TGTGCCAGCAGCGCCTACTTTAGGGGCGAGCAGTACTTC. This translates into CASSAYFRGEQYF. J is TRBJ2-7 and V is TRBV9; D perhaps matches TRBD1 (5 bases). The ends were cut back, 3 bases at V and 6 bases at J, with 13 bases in the middle. CDR3 size: 13 residues. Germline V gene lookup returns CDR1 SGDLS and CDR2 YYNGEE.

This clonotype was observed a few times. The CDR3: CSASYRAKNIQYF. CDR3 DNA sequence: TGCAGTGCTAGTTATAGGGCCAAAAACATTCAGTACTTC. This chain connects TRBV20-1 to TRBJ2-4; D is uncertain. Germline V gene sequence: CDR1 DFQATT, CDR2 SNEGSKA (reference sequence). V was trimmed by 3 bases and J by 1 base, leaving 7 bases between them. This CDR3 has 13 residues.

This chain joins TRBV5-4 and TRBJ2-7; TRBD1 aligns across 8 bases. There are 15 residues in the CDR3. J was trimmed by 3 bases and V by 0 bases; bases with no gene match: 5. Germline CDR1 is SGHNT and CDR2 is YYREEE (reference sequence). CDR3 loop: CASSLEDREIYEQYF. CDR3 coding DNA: TGTGCCAGCAGCTTGGAGGACAGGGAGATCTACGAGCAGTACTTC.

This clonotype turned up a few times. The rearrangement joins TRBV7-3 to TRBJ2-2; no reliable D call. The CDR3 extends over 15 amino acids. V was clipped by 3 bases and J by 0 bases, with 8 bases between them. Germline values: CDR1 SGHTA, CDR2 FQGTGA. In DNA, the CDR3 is TGTGCCAGCAGCTTGGGCGGATCGAACACCGGGGAGCTGTTTTTT. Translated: CASSLGGSNTGELFF.

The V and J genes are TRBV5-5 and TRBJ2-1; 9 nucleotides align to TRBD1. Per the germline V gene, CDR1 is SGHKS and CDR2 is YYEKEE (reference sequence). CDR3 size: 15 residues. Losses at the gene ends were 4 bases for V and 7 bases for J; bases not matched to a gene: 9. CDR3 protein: CASSIRDREWNEQFF. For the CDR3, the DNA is TGTGCCAGCAGCATCCGGGACAGGGAGTGGAATGAGCAGTTCTTC.

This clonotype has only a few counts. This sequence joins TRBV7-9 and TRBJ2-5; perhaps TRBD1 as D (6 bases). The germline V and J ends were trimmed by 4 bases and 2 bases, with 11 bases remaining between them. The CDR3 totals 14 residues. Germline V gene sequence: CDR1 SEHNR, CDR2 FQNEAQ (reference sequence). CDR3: CASSSTGLQETQYF. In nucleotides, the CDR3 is TGTGCCAGCAGCTCCACAGGGCTACAAGAGACCCAGTACTTC. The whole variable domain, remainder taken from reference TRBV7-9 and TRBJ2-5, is DTGVSQNPRHKITKRGQNVTFRCDPISEHNRLYWYRQTLGQGPEFLTYFQNEAQLEKSRLLSDRFSAERPKGSFSTLEIQRTEQGDSAMYLCASSSTGLQETQYFGPGTRLLVL.